This T cell receptor beta chain was sequenced during a study of CD8+CD57+ T cells in acquired aplastic anemia. About the research overall: Sorting CD4+ and CD8+ cells gave DNA averaging approximately 3 ug. Healthy donor CD4+ samples were sequenced to a depth that averaged roughly 10 million reads. Overall study findings and caveats: About 30 was the count of CD8+ CDR3 sequences that patients shared with controls. No significant difference in CD8+ Simpson's diversity was found between patients and controls.

TCR beta VDJ and CDR3 profiling used genomic DNA as template. TCRdb recomputed calls from the reads with MiXCR, one row per CDR3 protein. This repertoire shows about 42,000 distinct CDR3 sequences, 68% found once; its top ten account for around a quarter. The germline gives CDR1 SNHLY, CDR2 FYNNEI. The length of the CDR3 is 13 residues. Trimming at V came to 6 bases and at J to 10 bases, leaving 7 bases not matched to a gene. This clonotype turned up a few times. Its antigen is currently unknown. The TCR was taken from a human donor in good health, serving as a control. The specimen was sorted CD4+, CD8+, or CD8+CD57+ T cells (not recorded which) from PBMCs. The V gene is TRBV2, the J gene TRBJ2-1; the match to TRBD2 covers 9 bases. The CDR3 loop is CASSYGLAGEQFF. CDR3 DNA sequence: TGTGCCAGCAGCTACGGGCTAGCGGGGGAGCAGTTCTTC. Full variable domain (outside the CDR3, taken from reference TRBV2 and TRBJ2-1): EPEVTQTPSHQVTQMGQEVILRCVPISNHLYFYWYRQILGQKVEFLVSFYNNEISEKSEIFDDQFSVERPDGSNFTLKIRSTKLEDSAMYFCASSYGLAGEQFFGPGTRLTVL.